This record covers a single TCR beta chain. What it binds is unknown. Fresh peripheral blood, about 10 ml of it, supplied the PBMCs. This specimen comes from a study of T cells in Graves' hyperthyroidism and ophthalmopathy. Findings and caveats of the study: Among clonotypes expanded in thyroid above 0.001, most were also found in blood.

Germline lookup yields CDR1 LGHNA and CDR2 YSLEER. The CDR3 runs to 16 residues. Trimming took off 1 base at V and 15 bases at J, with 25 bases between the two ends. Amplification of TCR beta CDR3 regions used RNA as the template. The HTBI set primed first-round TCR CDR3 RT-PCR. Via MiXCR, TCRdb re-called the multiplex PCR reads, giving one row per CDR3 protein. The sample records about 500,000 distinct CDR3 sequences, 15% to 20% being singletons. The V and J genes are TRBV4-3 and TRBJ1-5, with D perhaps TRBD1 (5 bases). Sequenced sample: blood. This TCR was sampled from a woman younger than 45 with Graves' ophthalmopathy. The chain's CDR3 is CASSQGRKDKRKGSHF. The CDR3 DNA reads TGCGCCAGCAGCCAAGGGAGAAAGGACAAGCGAAAGGGATCGCATTTT.